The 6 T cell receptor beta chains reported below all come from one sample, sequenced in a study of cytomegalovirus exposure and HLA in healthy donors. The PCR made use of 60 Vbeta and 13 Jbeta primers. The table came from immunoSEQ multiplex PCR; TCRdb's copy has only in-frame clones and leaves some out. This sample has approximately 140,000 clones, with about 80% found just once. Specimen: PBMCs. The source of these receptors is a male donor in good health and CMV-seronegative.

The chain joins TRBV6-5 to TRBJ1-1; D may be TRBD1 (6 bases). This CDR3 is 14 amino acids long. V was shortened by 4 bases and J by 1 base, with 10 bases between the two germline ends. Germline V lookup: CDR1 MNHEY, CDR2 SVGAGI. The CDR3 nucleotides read TGTGCCAGCAGTTGGACAGACGCGAACACTGAAGCTTTCTTT. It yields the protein CASSWTDANTEAFF.

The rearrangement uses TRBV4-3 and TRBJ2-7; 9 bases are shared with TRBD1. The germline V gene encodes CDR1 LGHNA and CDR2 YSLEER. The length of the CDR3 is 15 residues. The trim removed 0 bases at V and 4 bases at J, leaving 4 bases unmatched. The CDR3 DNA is TGCGCCAGCAGCCAAGATCCCGGACAGGGGTACGAGCAGTACTTC. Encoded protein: CASSQDPGQGYEQYF.

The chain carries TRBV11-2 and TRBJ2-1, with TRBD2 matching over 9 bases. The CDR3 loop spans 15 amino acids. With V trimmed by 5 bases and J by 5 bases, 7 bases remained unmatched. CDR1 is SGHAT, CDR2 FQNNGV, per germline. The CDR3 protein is CASSSQLAGNNEQFF. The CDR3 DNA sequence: TGTGCCAGCAGCAGCCAACTAGCGGGTAACAATGAGCAGTTCTTC.

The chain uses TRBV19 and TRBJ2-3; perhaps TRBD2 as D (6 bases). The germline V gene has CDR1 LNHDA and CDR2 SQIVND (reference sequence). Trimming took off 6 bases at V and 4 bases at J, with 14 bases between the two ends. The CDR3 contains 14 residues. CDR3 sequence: CASREGTSPDTQYF. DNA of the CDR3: TGTGCCAGTAGGGAGGGGACTTCCCCAGATACGCAGTATTTT.

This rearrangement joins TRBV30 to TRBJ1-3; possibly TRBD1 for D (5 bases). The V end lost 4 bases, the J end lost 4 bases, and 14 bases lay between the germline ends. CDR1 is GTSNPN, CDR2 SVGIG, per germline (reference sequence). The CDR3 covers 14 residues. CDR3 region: CAWNLGLGGNTIYF. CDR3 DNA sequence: TGTGCCTGGAATCTGGGGCTGGGGGGAAACACCATATATTTT.

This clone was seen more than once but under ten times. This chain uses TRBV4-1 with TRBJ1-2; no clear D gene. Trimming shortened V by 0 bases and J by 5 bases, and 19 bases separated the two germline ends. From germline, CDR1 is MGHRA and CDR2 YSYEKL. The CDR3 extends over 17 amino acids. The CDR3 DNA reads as TGCGCCAGCAGCCAAGATCAGGTAAAGGGAGGAGGATATGGCTACACCTTC. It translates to CASSQDQVKGGGYGYTF.